The entry below gives a single T cell receptor beta chain sequence along with its context. This entry belongs to a study of shared clonotypes between healthy human individuals. CD45RO-negative cells were positively selected for CCR7, leaving out terminally differentiated effector memory CD45RA+ cells. From germline, CDR1 is MDHEN and CDR2 SYDVKM. The CDR3 has 13 residues. Trimming removed 5 bases from V and 6 bases from J, with 14 bases in between. Profiled with immunoSEQ multiplex PCR; TCRdb holds only in-frame clones, not every one. The sample includes more than 2 million clones, 80% to 95% of them seen just once.

Sequencing input: naive CD8+ T cells from PBMCs. This sequence was found in a man between 18 and 35 years old in good health. Some clones in this sample may be carry-over from other donors' samples. This sequence joins TRBV28 and TRBJ2-7, with D maybe TRBD1 (5 bases). The CDR3 DNA reads TGTGCCAGCAGTGACAGTTCCCCGGGCGAGCAGTACTTC. It yields the protein CASSDSSPGEQYF.